This T cell receptor (beta chain) was sequenced in a study of neurological immune-mediated disorders. The wider study: Secondary progressive disease was present in 3, and relapsing-remitting disease in roughly 30, of the 34 multiple sclerosis patients.

5'RACE employing 10-nucleotide random UMIs yielded the cDNA. TCRdb itself ran the 5' RACE reads through MiXCR, one entry per CDR3 protein. The data contain approximately 41,000 distinct CDR3 sequences, roughly 2.5% of them singletons. There are 15 residues in the CDR3. Germline lookup yields CDR1 SGHVS and CDR2 FNYEAQ. Trimming took off 1 base at V and 4 bases at J, with 8 bases between the two ends. This clonotype was counted many times. The unsorted libraries originated from 2 million PBMCs kept at -80 C. The chain combines TRBV7-6 with TRBJ1-6; tentative D call: TRBD1 (5 bases). The sequenced sample consisted of PBMCs. The receptor comes from a man aged 30 to 39 with multiple sclerosis. The CDR3 DNA reads TGTGCCAGCAGCTTAGGTCAGGGTTATAATTCACCCCTCCACTTT. Protein product: CASSLGQGYNSPLHF.